The subject of this entry is one T cell receptor beta chain. Sequencing was performed with immunoSEQ multiplex PCR; in TCRdb, only in-frame clones are kept and a portion is missing. The repertoire holds approximately 400,000 clones, 85% to 95% seen once, with around 0.019% in the top ten. This sample stems from a study of shared T cell receptors in the human thymus. The germline gives CDR1 GTSNPN, CDR2 SVGIG (reference sequence). V shed 3 bases and J shed 3 bases, with 7 bases lying between them. CDR3 length: 12 residues. Sequencing was performed on thymocytes. The chain has TRBV30 and TRBJ2-3; possible D gene TRBD1, 6 bases. The TCR comes from a human donor. CDR3 bases: TGTGCCTGGAGCACAGGGACAGATACGCAGTATTTT. Translated, it gives CAWSTGTDTQYF.